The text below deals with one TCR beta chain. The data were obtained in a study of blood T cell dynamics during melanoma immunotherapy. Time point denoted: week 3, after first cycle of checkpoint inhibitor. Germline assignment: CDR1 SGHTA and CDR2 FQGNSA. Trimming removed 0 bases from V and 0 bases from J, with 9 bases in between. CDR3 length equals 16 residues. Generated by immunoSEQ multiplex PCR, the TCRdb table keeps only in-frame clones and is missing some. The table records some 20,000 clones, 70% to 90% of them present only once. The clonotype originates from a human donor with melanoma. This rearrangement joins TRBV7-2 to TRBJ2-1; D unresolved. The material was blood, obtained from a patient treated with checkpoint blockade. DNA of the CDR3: TGTGCCAGCAGCTTAGCGGCGGATAGCTCCTACAATGAGCAGTTCTTC. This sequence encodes CASSLAADSSYNEQFF. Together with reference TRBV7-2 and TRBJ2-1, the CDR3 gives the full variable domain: GAGVSQSPSNKVTEKGKDVELRCDPISGHTALYWYRQSLGQGLEFLIYFQGNSAPDKSGLPSDRFSAERTGGSVSTLTIQRTQQEDSAVYLCASSLAADSSYNEQFFGPGTRLTVL.